These 30 T cell receptor beta chains came from one sample sequenced in a study of T cell responses to AZD1222 COVID-19 vaccine. TCRdb's copy holds only in-frame clones and misses some; the assay was immunoSEQ multiplex PCR. The table has 120,000 or so clones, around 90% seen once. The sequences come from peripheral blood, collected 28 days after the second dose of the MenACWY control vaccine. Every receptor here comes from an adult who received the MenACWY meningococcal vaccine as a control.

This sequence joins TRBV11-3 and TRBJ2-2; TRBD1 agrees at 9 bases. V lost 1 base to trimming and J lost 1 base; unmatched junction nucleotides: 4. Germline CDR1 reads SGHNT; CDR2 reads YENEEA. CDR3 length equals 17 residues. The CDR3: CASSLGTGGLNTGELFF. The CDR3 DNA sequence: TGTGCCAGCAGCTTAGGTACAGGGGGCTTGAACACCGGGGAGCTGTTTTTT.

This clone was detected once. V is TRBV18 and J is TRBJ2-3; no definite D call. Germline CDR1 KGHSH, CDR2 LQKENI. Trimming took off 4 bases at V and 0 bases at J, with 5 bases between the two ends. The CDR3 contains 13 residues. CDR3 in DNA: TGTGCCAGCTCACAAGACAGCACAGATACGCAGTATTTT. Protein sequence: CASSQDSTDTQYF.

The chain carries TRBV7-9 and TRBJ1-1; tentatively, D is TRBD1 (6 bases). CDR3 size: 19 residues. The germline CDR1 and CDR2 sequences are SEHNR and FQNEAQ (reference sequence). V was pared by 5 bases and J by 2 bases, with 27 bases between. This CDR3 reads CASSPLGGQRSSLNTEAFF. Written as DNA, the CDR3 is TGTGCCAGCAGCCCATTAGGGGGACAACGCTCGTCTCTTAACACTGAAGCTTTCTTT. Drawing the rest from reference TRBV7-9 and TRBJ1-1, the complete variable domain is DTGVSQNPRHKITKRGQNVTFRCDPISEHNRLYWYRQTLGQGPEFLTYFQNEAQLEKSRLLSDRFSAERPKGSFSTLEIQRTEQGDSAMYLCASSPLGGQRSSLNTEAFFGQGTRLTVV.

The chain employs TRBV5-6 and TRBJ1-2; D unclear. V shed 0 bases and J shed 0 bases, with 12 bases lying between them. There are 16 residues in the CDR3. Germline V gene sequence: CDR1 SGHDT, CDR2 YYEEEE. The CDR3 is CASSLVRADPNYGYTF. The CDR3 DNA reads as TGTGCCAGCAGCTTGGTAAGGGCAGACCCTAACTATGGCTACACCTTC.

The chain carries TRBV2 and TRBJ1-2, with D possibly matching TRBD1 (5 bases). V lost 4 bases and J 5 bases, leaving 11 bases between the germline ends. The CDR3 totals 13 residues. Germline V gene lookup returns CDR1 SNHLY and CDR2 FYNNEI. The CDR3 spells CASSVLGVYGYTF. Here the CDR3 DNA reads TGTGCCAGCAGTGTTTTGGGGGTATATGGCTACACCTTC.

The CDR3 loop reads CASSSSGGSYNEQFF. CDR3 DNA: TGTGCCAGCAGCTCATCAGGGGGCTCCTACAATGAGCAGTTCTTC. The J gene is TRBJ2-1, the V gene TRBV28; 7 bases align to TRBD1. After removal of 6 bases from V and 0 bases from J, the junction contained 5 bases not matched to a gene. The CDR3 is 15 residues long. Germline lookup yields CDR1 MDHEN and CDR2 SYDVKM.

The chain uses TRBV27 and TRBJ2-3, with 7 bases matching TRBD1. The CDR3 totals 15 residues. Germline V lookup: CDR1 MNHEY, CDR2 SMNVEV (reference sequence). Trimming removed 4 bases from V and 0 bases from J; junction bases left unmatched: 4. CDR3 region: CASSSGQYSTDTQYF. CDR3 nucleotides: TGTGCCAGCAGTTCGGGACAGTACAGCACAGATACGCAGTATTTT.

This sequence joins TRBV19 and TRBJ2-1, with 10 bases lining up with TRBD2. The length of the CDR3 is 16 residues. Germline trimming cut 7 bases from V and 8 bases from J; bases unmatched to any gene: 14. Germline V gene data show CDR1 as LNHDA and CDR2 as SQIVND (reference sequence). The CDR3 sequence: CASTSPRASGRHEQFF. The CDR3, as DNA: TGTGCCAGTACAAGCCCAAGGGCTAGCGGGAGACATGAGCAGTTCTTC. Based on the CDR3 plus reference TRBV19 and TRBJ2-1, the full variable domain is DGGITQSPKYLFRKEGQNVTLSCEQNLNHDAMYWYRQDPGQGLRLIYYSQIVNDFQKGDIAEGYSVSREKKESFPLTVTSAQKNPTAFYLCASTSPRASGRHEQFFGPGTRLTVL.

The rearrangement joins TRBV3-1 (or the pseudogene TRBV3-2) to TRBJ2-1; 12 bases are a match to TRBD1. There are 15 residues in the CDR3. Trimming removed 3 bases from V and 9 bases from J; junction bases left unmatched: 6. The germline V gene encodes CDR1 LGHDT and CDR2 YNNKEL (reference sequence). CDR3 in DNA: TGTGCCAGCAGCCAGCCGGGACAGGGGGCATCTGAGCAGTTCTTC. Its translation: CASSQPGQGASEQFF.

The J gene is TRBJ1-1, the V gene TRBV6-5; D gene uncertain. The germline V gene encodes CDR1 MNHEY and CDR2 SVGAGI. Deletions cut 5 bases from V and 2 bases from J, with 9 bases between. CDR3 length equals 13 residues. In nucleotides, the CDR3 is TGTGCCAGCAGTAAGAAGGGAAACACTGAAGCTTTCTTT. It is translated as CASSKKGNTEAFF.

This clone was recorded once. The V call is TRBV27, the J call TRBJ1-5, with D maybe TRBD1 (5 bases). Germline assignment: CDR1 MNHEY and CDR2 SMNVEV (reference sequence). The CDR3 spans 16 residues. V was shortened by 6 bases and J by 0 bases, with 15 bases between the two germline ends. This CDR3 reads CASRPGYGYSNQPQHF. In nucleotides, the CDR3 is TGTGCCAGCAGGCCAGGGTACGGCTATAGCAATCAGCCCCAGCATTTT.

This rearrangement joins TRBV28 to TRBJ2-7; 9 positions agree with TRBD1. Germline values: CDR1 MDHEN, CDR2 SYDVKM. The CDR3 extends over 14 amino acids. V gave up 6 bases and J gave up 4 bases; unmatched junction bases: 7. For the CDR3, the DNA is TGTGCCAGCAGGGAGGACAGGGGTCTATACGAGCAGTACTTC. Protein product: CASREDRGLYEQYF.

The chain has TRBV3-1 (or the pseudogene TRBV3-2) and TRBJ2-3; the match to TRBD2 covers 10 bases. CDR1 and CDR2 (germline): LGHDT, YNNKEL (reference sequence). The CDR3 has 14 residues. V lost 5 bases, J lost 2 bases, and 1 base stayed unmatched. The chain's CDR3 is CASSGLAVTDTQYF. In DNA form, the CDR3 reads TGTGCCAGCAGCGGACTAGCGGTCACAGATACGCAGTATTTT.

This chain links TRBV21-1 with TRBJ2-7. TRBV21-1 has pseudogene status. The CDR3 is 14 residues long. The CDR3 DNA reads TGTGCCAGTTCGGGGACGGAGCGTTCCTACGAGCAGTACGTC. Translating gives CASSGTERSYEQYV.

This rearrangement joins TRBV7-8 to TRBJ2-1, with 10 bases fitting TRBD2. The CDR3 sequence is 16 residues long. Trimming removed 2 bases from V and 9 bases from J; junction bases left unmatched: 10. From germline, CDR1 is SGHVS and CDR2 FQNEAQ. The DNA of the CDR3 is TGTGCCAGCAGCTTATCCGGGCTAGCGGGAGTCATTGAGCAGTTCTTC. This sequence encodes CASSLSGLAGVIEQFF.

The chain is built from TRBV5-6 and TRBJ2-3; D gene uncertain. The CDR3 extends over 14 amino acids. Germline CDR1 reads SGHDT; CDR2 reads YYEEEE. V was shortened by 7 bases and J by 2 bases, with 14 bases between the two germline ends. CDR3 DNA: TGTGCCAGCCAAATTTCGACCATCACAGATACGCAGTATTTT. This translates into CASQISTITDTQYF.

V gene TRBV28 combines with J gene TRBJ1-6, with D hard to call. CDR1 and CDR2 (germline): MDHEN, SYDVKM. With 5 bases removed from V and 7 bases from J, the gap between germline ends came to 15 bases. CDR3 size: 15 residues. This CDR3 is CASSPDEARNSPLHF. DNA for the CDR3: TGTGCCAGCAGTCCGGACGAGGCCCGGAATTCACCCCTCCACTTT.

This chain connects TRBV29-1 to TRBJ2-6; perhaps TRBD1 as D (6 bases). CDR1 SQVTM and CDR2 ANQGSEA come from the germline V gene. This CDR3 is 17 amino acids long. Trimming cost V 6 bases and J 0 bases, with 18 bases left between them. The CDR3 DNA is TGCAGCGTAGGTCGGGACAACCGCGGCTCTGGGGCCAACGTCCTGACTTTC. It specifies CSVGRDNRGSGANVLTF. The variable domain in full, completed from reference TRBV29-1 and TRBJ2-6, reads SAVISQKPSRDICQRGTSLTIQCQVDSQVTMMFWYRQQPGQSLTLIATANQGSEATYESGFVIDKFPISRPNLTFSTLTVSNMSPEDSSIYLCSVGRDNRGSGANVLTFGAGSRLTVL.

The V and J genes are TRBV5-1 and TRBJ1-6; D perhaps matches TRBD1 (6 bases). The CDR3 extends over 16 amino acids. Trimming took off 1 base at V and 0 bases at J, with 8 bases between the two ends. Germline V gene data show CDR1 as SGHRS and CDR2 as YFSETQ. CDR3 region: CASSLRGYSYNSPLHF. Written as DNA, the CDR3 is TGCGCCAGCAGCTTGAGGGGGTACTCCTATAATTCACCCCTCCACTTT.

This clone was detected only once. The chain employs TRBV5-6 and TRBJ2-1; TRBD2 matches 8 bases. CDR1 is SGHDT and CDR2 is YYEEEE in the germline V gene. V shed 0 bases and J 7 bases; nucleotides not matched to a gene: 6. CDR3 length: 15 amino acids. CDR3 nucleotide sequence: TGTGCCAGCAGCTTGGCGGGGGGGGCGCTAAATGAGCAGTTCTTC. Protein product: CASSLAGGALNEQFF. The full variable domain, rest sourced from reference TRBV5-6 and TRBJ2-1, is DAGVTQSPTHLIKTRGQQVTLRCSPKSGHDTVSWYQQALGQGPQFIFQYYEEEERQRGNFPDRFSGHQFPNYSSELNVNALLLGDSALYLCASSLAGGALNEQFFGPGTRLTVL.

Only one count was recorded for this clone. The chain recombines TRBV7-2 with TRBJ2-1; D is ambiguous. Trimming shortened V by 1 base and J by 3 bases, and 7 bases separated the two germline ends. This CDR3 spans 14 amino acids. Germline CDR1 and CDR2: SGHTA and FQGNSA. This CDR3 is CASSLDMYYNEQFF. For the CDR3, the DNA is TGTGCCAGCAGCTTAGACATGTACTACAATGAGCAGTTCTTC.

CDR3 region: CASSRGGGNSPLHF. DNA of the CDR3: TGCGCCAGCAGTCGCGGGGGGGGAAATTCACCCCTCCACTTT. The rearrangement joins TRBV4-3 to TRBJ1-6, with D perhaps matching TRBD1 (5 bases). The V and J ends lost 6 bases and 7 bases respectively, with 13 bases between them. Germline CDR1 is LGHNA and CDR2 is YSLEER. This CDR3 contains 14 residues.

This chain links TRBV27 with TRBJ2-1, with D perhaps assigned TRBD1 or TRBD2 (5 bases each). V was pared by 5 bases and J by 6 bases, with 11 bases between. This CDR3 region has 13 residues. The germline V gene has CDR1 MNHEY and CDR2 SMNVEV (reference sequence). The CDR3 DNA sequence: TGTGCCAGCAGTCTGGAGAGGGGCAATGAGCAGTTCTTC. Encoded protein: CASSLERGNEQFF.

The chain links TRBV28 to TRBJ2-7, with a weak D call TRBD2 (6 bases). The CDR3 covers 14 residues. Germline V gene data show CDR1 as MDHEN and CDR2 as SYDVKM. Trimming took 5 bases from V and 0 from J, leaving 11 bases between them. CDR3 region: CASSEEGRSYEQYF. The CDR3 DNA reads as TGTGCCAGCAGTGAGGAGGGCCGCTCCTACGAGCAGTACTTC.

This chain uses TRBV28 with TRBJ1-6; D is ambiguous. Germline V gene sequence: CDR1 MDHEN, CDR2 SYDVKM. The length of the CDR3 is 17 residues. The ends were cut back, 6 bases at V and 2 bases at J, with 17 bases in the middle. CDR3 DNA sequence: TGTGCCAGCAGGCCCCGGGGTCGCGGCACCTATAATTCACCCCTCCACTTT. It is translated as CASRPRGRGTYNSPLHF.

CDR3 nucleotides: TGTGCCAGCAGTTACGGGGGGGAAAATTCACCCCTCCACTTT. Protein sequence: CASSYGGENSPLHF. The chain employs TRBV6-2 or TRBV6-3 and TRBJ1-6; D possibly corresponds to TRBD1 (5 bases). Between the trimmed V and J ends, which lost 2 bases and 7 bases, there was a span of 9 bases. CDR1 is MNHEY, CDR2 SVGEGT, per germline. This CDR3 contains 14 residues.

This clone was counted between two and nine times. The chain is built from TRBV28 and TRBJ2-7, with 9 bases fitting TRBD1. The CDR3 spans 14 residues. V lost 7 bases to trimming and J lost 5 bases; unmatched junction nucleotides: 9. CDR1 and CDR2 from the germline V gene are MDHEN and SYDVKM. The CDR3 coding sequence is TGTGCCAGCACCACCGGGACAGGGTGGCACGAGCAGTACGTC. It translates to CASTTGTGWHEQYV.

This chain uses TRBV27 with TRBJ2-2, with 8 bases matching TRBD1. The CDR3 extends over 15 amino acids. V was clipped by 6 bases and J by 6 bases; unmatched bases: 9. CDR1 and CDR2 (germline): MNHEY, SMNVEV (reference sequence). CDR3 residues: CASRQPDRESGELFF. CDR3 nucleotide sequence: TGTGCCAGCAGGCAACCGGACAGGGAATCCGGGGAGCTGTTTTTT.

V and J are TRBV7-9 and TRBJ1-5; 9 bases fit TRBD1. From germline, CDR1 is SEHNR and CDR2 FQNEAQ (reference sequence). The CDR3 has 15 amino acids. The junction had 3 bases not matched to a gene; V was cut back by 4 bases and J by 2 bases. The CDR3 is CASSWGTGRNQPQHF. CDR3 DNA: TGTGCCAGCAGCTGGGGGACAGGGCGCAATCAGCCCCAGCATTTT. Using reference TRBV7-9 and TRBJ1-5 for the parts outside the CDR3, the full variable domain is DTGVSQNPRHKITKRGQNVTFRCDPISEHNRLYWYRQTLGQGPEFLTYFQNEAQLEKSRLLSDRFSAERPKGSFSTLEIQRTEQGDSAMYLCASSWGTGRNQPQHFGDGTRLSIL.

The J gene is TRBJ1-2, the V gene TRBV5-1, with D maybe TRBD1 (6 bases). Germline V gene data show CDR1 as SGHRS and CDR2 as YFSETQ. V was trimmed by 1 base and J by 8 bases, leaving 21 bases between them. This CDR3 has 16 amino acids. The CDR3 region is CASSLSVGGQGRGYTF. CDR3 DNA: TGCGCCAGCAGCTTGTCAGTCGGGGGCCAGGGTCGGGGCTACACCTTC.